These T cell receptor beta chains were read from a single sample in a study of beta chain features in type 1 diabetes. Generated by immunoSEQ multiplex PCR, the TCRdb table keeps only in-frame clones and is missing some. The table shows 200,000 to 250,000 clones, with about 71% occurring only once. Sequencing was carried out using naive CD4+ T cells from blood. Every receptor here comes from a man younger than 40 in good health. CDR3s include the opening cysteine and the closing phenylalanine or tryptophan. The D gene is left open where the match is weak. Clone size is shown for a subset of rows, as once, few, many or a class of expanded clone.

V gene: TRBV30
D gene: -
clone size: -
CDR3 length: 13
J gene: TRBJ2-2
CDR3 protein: CAWTKGPDGELFF
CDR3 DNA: TGTGCCTGGACAAAGGGACCGGACGGGGAGCTGTTTTTT

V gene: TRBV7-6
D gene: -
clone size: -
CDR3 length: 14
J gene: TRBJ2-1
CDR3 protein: CASSLEGYGGRKFF
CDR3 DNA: TGTGCCAGCAGCTTAGAGGGGTACGGCGGAAGGAAGTTCTTC

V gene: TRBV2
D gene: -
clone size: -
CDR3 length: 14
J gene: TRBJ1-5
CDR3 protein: CASSEAQVNQPQHF
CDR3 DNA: TGTGCCAGCAGTGAAGCGCAGGTAAATCAGCCCCAGCATTTT

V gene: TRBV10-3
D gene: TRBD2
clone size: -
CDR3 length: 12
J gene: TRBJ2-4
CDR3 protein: CAISPGGNIQYF
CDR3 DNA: TGTGCCATCAGCCCGGGGGGAAACATTCAGTACTTC

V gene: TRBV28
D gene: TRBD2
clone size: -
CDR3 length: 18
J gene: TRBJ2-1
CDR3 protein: CASSLYPPSGSSYNEQFF
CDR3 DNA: TGTGCCAGCAGTTTATATCCCCCTAGCGGGAGCTCCTACAATGAGCAGTTCTTC

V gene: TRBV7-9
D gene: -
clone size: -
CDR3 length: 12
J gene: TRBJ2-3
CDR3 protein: CASSPGTGTQYF
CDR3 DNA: TGTGCCAGCAGCCCCGGGACGGGCACGCAGTATTTT

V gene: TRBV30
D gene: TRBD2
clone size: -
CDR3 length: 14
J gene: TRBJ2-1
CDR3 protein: CAFQSGGSYNEQFF
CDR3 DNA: TGTGCCTTTCAAAGCGGGGGCTCCTACAATGAGCAGTTCTTC

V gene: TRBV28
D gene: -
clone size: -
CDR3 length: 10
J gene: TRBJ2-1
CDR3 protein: CASRGERAVF
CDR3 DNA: TGTGCCAGCCGCGGAGAGAGGGCCGTCTTC

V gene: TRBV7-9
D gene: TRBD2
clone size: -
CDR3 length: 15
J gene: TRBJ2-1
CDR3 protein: CASRGSGGSYNEQFF
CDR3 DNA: TGTGCCAGCAGGGGGAGCGGGGGCTCCTACAATGAGCAGTTCTTC

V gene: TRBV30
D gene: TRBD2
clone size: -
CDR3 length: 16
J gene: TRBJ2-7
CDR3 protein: CAWSAGTSGSYYEQYF
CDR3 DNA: TGTGCCTGGAGTGCCGGGACTAGCGGGAGTTACTACGAGCAGTACTTC

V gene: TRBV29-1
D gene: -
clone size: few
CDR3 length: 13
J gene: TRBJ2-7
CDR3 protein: CSVEETASYEQYF
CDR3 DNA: TGCAGCGTTGAAGAGACAGCCTCCTACGAGCAGTACTTC

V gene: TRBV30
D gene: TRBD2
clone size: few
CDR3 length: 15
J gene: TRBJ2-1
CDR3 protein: CAWSNGRGSYNEQFF
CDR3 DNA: TGTGCCTGGAGTAACGGGAGGGGATCTTACAATGAGCAGTTCTTC

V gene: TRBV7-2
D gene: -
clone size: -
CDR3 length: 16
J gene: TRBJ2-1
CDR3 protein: CASSYRGLSSYNEQFF
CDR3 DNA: TGTGCCAGCAGCTACAGGGGACTTAGCTCCTACAATGAGCAGTTCTTC

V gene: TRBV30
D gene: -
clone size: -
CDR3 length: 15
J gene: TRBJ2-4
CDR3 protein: CAWDSEGWDKNIQYF
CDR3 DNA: TGTGCCTGGGACAGTGAGGGATGGGACAAAAACATTCAGTACTTC

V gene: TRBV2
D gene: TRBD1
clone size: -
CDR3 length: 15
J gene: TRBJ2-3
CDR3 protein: CASSEVWGQEDTQYF
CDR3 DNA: TGTGCCAGCAGTGAAGTGTGGGGACAGGAAGATACGCAGTATTTT

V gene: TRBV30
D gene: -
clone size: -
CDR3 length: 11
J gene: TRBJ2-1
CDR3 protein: CAWNIREIPFF
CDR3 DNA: TGTGCCTGGAACATTCGGGAAATTCCGTTCTTC

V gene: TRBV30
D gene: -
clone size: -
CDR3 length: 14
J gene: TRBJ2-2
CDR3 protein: CAWTRTTHTGELFF
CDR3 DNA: TGTGCCTGGACGCGGACTACCCACACCGGGGAGCTGTTTTTT

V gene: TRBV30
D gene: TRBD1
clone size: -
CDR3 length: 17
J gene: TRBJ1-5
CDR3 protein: CAWSALDRGLSNQPQHF
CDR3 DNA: TGTGCCTGGAGTGCCCTGGACAGGGGGCTGAGCAATCAGCCCCAGCATTTT

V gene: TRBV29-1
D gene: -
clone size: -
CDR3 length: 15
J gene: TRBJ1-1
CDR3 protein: CSVVTGGSMNTEAFF
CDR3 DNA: TGCAGCGTTGTTACAGGCGGCAGTATGAACACTGAAGCTTTCTTT

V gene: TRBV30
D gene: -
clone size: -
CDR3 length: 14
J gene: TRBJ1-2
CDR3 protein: CAWISLRRNYGYTF
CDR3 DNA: TGTGCCTGGATTTCTTTGCGACGAAACTATGGCTACACCTTC

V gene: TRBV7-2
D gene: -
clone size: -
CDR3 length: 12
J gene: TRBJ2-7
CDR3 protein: CASSLQGYEQYF
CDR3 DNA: TGTGCCAGCAGCTTACAGGGCTACGAGCAGTACTTC

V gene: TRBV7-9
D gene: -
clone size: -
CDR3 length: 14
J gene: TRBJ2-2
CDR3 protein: CASSSFAGTGELFF
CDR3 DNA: TGTGCCAGCAGCTCCTTCGCGGGAACCGGGGAGCTGTTTTTT

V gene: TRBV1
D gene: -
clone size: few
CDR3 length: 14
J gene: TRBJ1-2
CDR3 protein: CTSSQVRDLYGYTF
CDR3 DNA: TGCACCAGCAGCCAAGTGCGGGACCTCTATGGCTACACCTTC